Below, one TCR beta chain is given with its context. This specimen comes from a study of T cells of healthy individuals. This CDR3 has 15 amino acids. CDR1 is SEHNR, CDR2 FQNEAQ, per germline (reference sequence). Trimming stripped 4 bases from V and 2 bases from J, with 14 bases between. TCRdb processed the 5' RACE reads anew with MiXCR; each CDR3 protein has one entry. The table records around 90,000 distinct CDR3 sequences, approximately 4.8% of them present only once. The genes are TRBV7-9 and TRBJ2-5; D may be TRBD1 (6 bases). The TCR sequence derives from a female donor in good health. The DNA of the CDR3 is TGTGCCAGCAGCTGGGGGCCCACGGAACAAGAGACCCAGTACTTC. Amino acid sequence: CASSWGPTEQETQYF.